These T cell receptor beta chains were read from a single sample in a study of OX40 agonist ivuxolimab in advanced cancers. Profiling relied on immunoSEQ multiplex PCR, and the TCRdb table lists in-frame clones only, not all of them. The sample gives around 80,000 clones, roughly four fifths of which show up once; around 5% is in the top ten. Here the sequenced sample was CD4+ or CD8+ T cells sorted from blood, taken in a trial of the OX40 agonist ivuxolimab. The receptors were gathered from an adult with an advanced solid tumor such as melanoma, head and neck, liver or kidney cancer. Both conserved end residues are part of each CDR3. Fields, in order: V gene, clone size, D gene, J gene, CDR3 protein, CDR3 DNA. The D gene is left open where the match is weak. A row's size may be missing; if present it is once, few, many or a size class.

TRBV7-2,-,-,TRBJ2-5,CASSPPGRQETQYF,TGTGCCAGCAGCCCCCCGGGCAGACAAGAGACCCAGTACTTC
TRBV5-5,-,TRBD1,TRBJ1-5,CASSIGTDQPQHF,TGTGCCAGCAGCATCGGGACAGATCAGCCCCAGCATTTT
TRBV28,-,TRBD2,TRBJ2-5,CASSGGTSGRGIGETQYF,TGTGCCAGCAGCGGTGGGACTAGCGGGAGGGGGATAGGAGAGACCCAGTACTTC
TRBV7-9,-,TRBD1,TRBJ2-3,CASSSRTGSETTDTQYF,TGTGCCAGCAGCTCCAGGACAGGCTCCGAGACCACAGATACGCAGTATTTT
TRBV7-6,-,-,TRBJ2-5,CASSRAGGQETQYF,TGTGCCAGCAGCCGGGCCGGGGGCCAAGAGACCCAGTACTTC
TRBV6-1,-,TRBD2,TRBJ2-7,CASSGIPYEQYF,TGTGCCAGTAGCGGGATCCCCTACGAGCAGTACTTC
TRBV10-1,once,TRBD2,TRBJ2-4,CASALSGGALLAKNIQYF,TGCGCCAGCGCCCTTAGCGGGGGGGCTCTTCTGGCCAAAAACATTCAGTACTTC
TRBV7-9,-,-,TRBJ1-2,CATGAGALPMGYTF,TGTGCCACCGGAGCAGGGGCGCTCCCGATGGGCTACACCTTC
TRBV2,-,-,TRBJ1-3,CASRAGTSGNTIYF,TGTGCCAGCAGGGCGGGGACCTCTGGAAACACCATATATTTT
TRBV28,-,-,TRBJ2-1,CASSEMAYSYNEQFF,TGTGCCAGCAGTGAGATGGCTTACTCCTACAATGAGCAGTTCTTC
TRBV2,-,-,TRBJ2-1,CASSVSSGYNEQFF,TGTGCCAGCAGTGTAAGTAGCGGCTACAATGAGCAGTTCTTC
TRBV5-6,-,-,TRBJ2-3,CASSADEAYTQYF,TGTGCCAGCAGCGCGGACGAGGCTTATACGCAGTATTTT
TRBV2,-,TRBD1,TRBJ1-2,CASSLTGNYGYTF,TGTGCCAGCAGCCTGACAGGGAACTATGGCTACACCTTC
TRBV5-1,-,-,TRBJ2-7,CASRRDGVYEQYF,TGCGCCAGCAGACGGGACGGTGTCTACGAGCAGTACTTC
TRBV5-4,-,TRBD2,TRBJ2-1,CASSLTSGRAGLNEQFF,TGTGCCAGCAGCTTGACGAGCGGGAGGGCCGGGCTGAATGAGCAGTTCTTC
TRBV5-1,-,TRBD1,TRBJ2-1,CASSLTGTGGSNEQFF,TGCGCCAGCAGCCTAACCGGGACAGGGGGCTCGAATGAGCAGTTCTTC
TRBV18,-,-,TRBJ1-1,CASSPTGLNTEAFF,TGTGCCAGCTCACCGACAGGACTGAACACTGAAGCTTTCTTT